Following are 9 T cell receptor beta chains from one sample sequenced in a study of breast tumors, draining lymph nodes, adjacent tissues. The lymph nodes were axillary draining lymph nodes from breast cancer patients. TCRdb reprocessed the multiplex PCR reads via MiXCR and lists one record per CDR3 protein. The sample lists some 120,000 distinct CDR3 sequences, 20% to 25% occurring once. Sequenced input: axillary lymph node tissue. The origin of the receptors is a female donor with breast cancer. Some clones in this sample may be carry-over from other donors' samples.

At least ten counts were recorded for this clonotype. This sequence joins TRBV12-3 or TRBV12-4 and TRBJ1-5; D remains unclear. The CDR3 extends over 12 amino acids. V lost 5 bases and J 6 bases, leaving 8 bases between the germline ends. CDR3 nucleotide sequence: TGTGCCAGCAGTCAAAGTATTCAGCCCCAGCATTTT. Its protein is CASSQSIQPQHF.

This clonotype was counted ten times or more. The gene calls are TRBV2 and TRBJ1-4; 7 nucleotides agree with TRBD1. V trimming: 3 bases; J trimming: 6 bases; junction bases outside the gene matches: 7. The CDR3 consists of 15 residues. In germline, CDR1 is SNHLY, CDR2 FYNNEI. CDR3 loop: CASSDPGDSHEKLFF. The CDR3 nucleotides read TGTGCCAGCAGTGACCCCGGGGACAGCCATGAAAAACTGTTTTTT. The full variable domain, its missing parts supplied by reference TRBV2 and TRBJ1-4, is EPEVTQTPSHQVTQMGQEVILRCVPISNHLYFYWYRQILGQKVEFLVSFYNNEISEKSEIFDDQFSVERPDGSNFTLKIRSTKLEDSAMYFCASSDPGDSHEKLFFGSGTQLSVL.

This clonotype appeared many times. For the CDR3, the DNA is TGCAGCGTTGAAGGGGACAGAACCGTAGGCGAGCAGTACTTC. Encoded protein: CSVEGDRTVGEQYF. This rearrangement joins TRBV29-1 to TRBJ2-7; 7 bases are a match to TRBD1. The CDR3 consists of 14 residues. J lost 6 bases, V lost 1 base, and 9 bases had no gene match. CDR1 SQVTM and CDR2 ANQGSEA come from the germline V gene.

V usage is TRBV6-1 and J usage is TRBJ1-5; D perhaps matches TRBD1 (6 bases). The CDR3 is 13 residues long. V was pared by 6 bases and J by 4 bases, with 10 bases between. Germline V gene sequence: CDR1 MNHNS, CDR2 SASEGT. The CDR3 loop reads CASREGVNQPQHF. CDR3 in DNA: TGTGCCAGCAGGGAGGGGGTGAATCAGCCCCAGCATTTT.

This clonotype was seen at least ten times. V is TRBV7-2 and J is TRBJ1-6; D might be TRBD1 (5 bases). Between the trimmed V and J ends, which lost 3 bases and 10 bases, there was a span of 16 bases. The germline V gene encodes CDR1 SGHTA and CDR2 FQGNSA. This CDR3 spans 15 amino acids. The CDR3 DNA sequence: TGTGCCAGCAGCTTCGCGGGGGTGGGGGGATCACCCCTCCACTTT. This codes for CASSFAGVGGSPLHF.

This clonotype has just a few counts. This likely comes from a read error, as the CDR3 has no conserved phenylalanine or tryptophan at its end. The chain links TRBV9 to TRBJ2-1; unclear D gene. The V gene's germline CDR1 is SGDLS and CDR2 YYNGEE. The CDR3 consists of 13 residues. V was clipped by 4 bases and J by 7 bases, with 12 bases between them. The CDR3: CASSPDALNEQFL. CDR3 bases: TGTGCCAGCAGCCCGGACGCGTTGAATGAGCAGTTCCTC.

V and J are TRBV28 and TRBJ1-2, with 7 bases identical to TRBD1. The CDR3 consists of 13 residues. The germline V gene has CDR1 MDHEN and CDR2 SYDVKM. The ends lost 3 bases at V and 7 bases at J; junction bases unmatched: 5. This chain's CDR3 is CASSFNRGPGYTF. The CDR3 coding sequence is TGTGCCAGCAGTTTTAACAGGGGCCCTGGCTACACCTTC.

This clonotype was detected only once. This may be a read error: a much more frequent sequence differs by one nucleotide. The chain recombines TRBV11-1 with TRBJ2-2; TRBD1 or TRBD2 may be the D gene (6 bases each). The length of the CDR3 is 15 residues. V shed 5 bases and J shed 6 bases, with 16 bases lying between them. Germline values: CDR1 SGHAT, CDR2 FQDESV (reference sequence). The chain's CDR3 is CASSIWGASAGELFF. The DNA of the CDR3 is TGTGCCAGCAGCATTTGGGGGGCGAGCGCCGGGGAGCTGTTTTTT.

To note about this clonotype: The junction and the germline gene differ at one end; a read error may be behind it. This chain joins TRBV19 and TRBJ1-5; D ambiguous. The CDR3 covers 15 residues. From germline, CDR1 is LNHDA and CDR2 SQIVND (reference sequence). The chain's CDR3 is CASSLSGLSNQPRHF. CDR3 nucleotide sequence: TGTGCCAGTAGTTTGAGTGGCCTTAGCAATCAGCCCCGGCATTTT.